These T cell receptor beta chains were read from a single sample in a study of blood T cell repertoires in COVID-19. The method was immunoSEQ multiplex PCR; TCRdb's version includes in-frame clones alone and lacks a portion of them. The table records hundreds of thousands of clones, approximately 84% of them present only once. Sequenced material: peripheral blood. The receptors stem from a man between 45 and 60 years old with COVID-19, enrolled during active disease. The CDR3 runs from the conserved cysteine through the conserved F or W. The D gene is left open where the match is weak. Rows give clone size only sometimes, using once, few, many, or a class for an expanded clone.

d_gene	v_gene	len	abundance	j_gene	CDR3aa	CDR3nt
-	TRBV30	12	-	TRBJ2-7	CAYRSPQGRGYF	TGTGCCTATAGATCCCCACAGGGTCGTGGGTACTTC
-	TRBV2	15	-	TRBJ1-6	CASSEEGSNNSPLHF	TGTGCCAGCAGTGAGGAGGGGTCAAATAATTCACCCCTCCACTTT
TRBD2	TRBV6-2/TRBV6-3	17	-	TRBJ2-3	CASSYFLRREQKDTQYF	TGTGCCAGCAGTTACTTTCTGAGGCGGGAGCAAAAAGATACGCAGTATTTT
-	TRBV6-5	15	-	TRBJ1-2	CASSPGQGSHYGYTF	TGTGCCAGCAGTCCAGGGCAGGGATCACACTATGGCTACACCTTC
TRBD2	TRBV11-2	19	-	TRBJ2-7	CASTPFYTGLAGGKTGQYF	TGTGCCAGCACCCCCTTTTACACGGGACTAGCGGGGGGCAAGACGGGGCAGTACTTC
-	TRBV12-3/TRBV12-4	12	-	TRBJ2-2	CASSSYAGELFF	TGTGCCAGCAGTTCCTACGCCGGGGAGCTGTTTTTT
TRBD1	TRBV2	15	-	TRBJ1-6	CASSSGGGGNSPLHF	TGTGCCAGCAGTTCAGGGGGCGGGGGAAATTCACCCCTCCACTTT
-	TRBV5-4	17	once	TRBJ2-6	CASSTPFGGSGANVLTF	TGTGCCAGCAGTACCCCCTTTGGAGGGTCTGGGGCCAACGTCCTGACTTTC
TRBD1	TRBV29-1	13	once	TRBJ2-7	CSVGLTGENEQYF	TGCAGCGTTGGGCTGACAGGGGAGAACGAGCAGTACTTC
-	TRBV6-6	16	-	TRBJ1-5	CASSYSNWTAWEPQHF	TGTGCCAGCAGTTACTCGAATTGGACAGCCTGGGAGCCCCAGCATTTT
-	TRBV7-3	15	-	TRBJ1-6	CASSLTTGLNSPLHF	TGTGCCAGCAGTTTAACAACAGGGTTGAATTCACCCCTCCACTTT
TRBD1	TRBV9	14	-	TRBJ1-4	CASSVGTGFEKLFF	TGTGCCAGCAGCGTTGGGACAGGGTTTGAAAAACTGTTTTTT
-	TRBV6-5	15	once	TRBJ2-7	CASSRGSGYSYEQYF	TGTGCCAGCAGTAGAGGGTCGGGCTACTCCTACGAGCAGTACTTC
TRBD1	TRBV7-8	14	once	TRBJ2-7	CASSWSQGEYEQYF	TGTGCCAGCAGCTGGAGTCAGGGGGAGTACGAGCAGTACTTC
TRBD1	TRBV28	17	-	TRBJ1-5	CASSFGQGRTLNQPQHF	TGTGCCAGCAGTTTCGGACAGGGGCGAACTCTAAATCAGCCCCAGCATTTT
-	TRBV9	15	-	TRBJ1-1	CASSVGSGSSTEAFF	TGTGCCAGCAGCGTAGGATCGGGGAGTTCGACTGAAGCTTTCTTT
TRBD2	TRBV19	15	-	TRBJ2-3	CASSTASGRSDTQYF	TGTGCCAGTAGTACCGCTAGCGGGAGGTCGGATACGCAGTATTTT
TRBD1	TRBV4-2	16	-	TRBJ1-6	CASSQEEATGHSPLHF	TGTGCCAGCAGCCAAGAAGAGGCGACAGGGCATTCACCCCTCCACTTT
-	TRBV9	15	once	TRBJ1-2	CASSVDDSLNYGYTF	TGTGCCAGCAGCGTAGACGACAGCCTCAACTATGGCTACACCTTC
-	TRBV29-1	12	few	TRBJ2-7	CSVLSRSYEQYF	TGCAGCGTCCTTAGCCGCTCCTACGAGCAGTACTTC
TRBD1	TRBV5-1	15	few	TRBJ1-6	CASSLAGGPNSPLHF	TGCGCCAGCAGCTTGGCAGGGGGCCCGAATTCACCCCTCCACTTT
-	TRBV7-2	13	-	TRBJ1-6	CASSFSYNSPLHF	TGTGCCAGCAGCTTTAGTTATAATTCACCCCTCCACTTT
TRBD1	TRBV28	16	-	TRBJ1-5	CASSFPGQGVGQPQHF	TGTGCCAGCAGTTTCCCGGGACAGGGAGTCGGTCAGCCCCAGCATTTT
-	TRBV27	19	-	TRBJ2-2	CASRRVFYGGKTNTGELFF	TGTGCCAGCAGGAGGGTATTTTATGGCGGGAAGACGAACACCGGGGAGCTGTTTTTT
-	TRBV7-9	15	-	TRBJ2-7	CASSLAQGKFYEQYF	TGTGCCAGCAGCTTGGCGCAGGGGAAATTCTACGAGCAGTACTTC
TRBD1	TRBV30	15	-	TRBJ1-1	CAWRRQGAPRTEAFF	TGTGCCTGGAGACGTCAGGGGGCGCCCCGCACTGAAGCTTTCTTT
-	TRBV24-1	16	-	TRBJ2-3	CATSDFYSPSTDTQYF	TGTGCCACCAGTGATTTTTACAGCCCTAGCACAGATACGCAGTATTTT
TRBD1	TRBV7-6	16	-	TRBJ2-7	CASSLPAGQGSYEQYF	TGTGCCAGCAGCTTACCCGCGGGACAGGGATCCTACGAGCAGTACTTC
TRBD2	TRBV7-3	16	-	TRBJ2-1	CASSLLGLAESNEQFF	TGTGCCAGCAGCTTACTGGGACTAGCGGAATCCAATGAGCAGTTCTTC